The 24 T cell receptor beta chains in this list originate from one sample, sequenced in a study of blood T cell repertoires in COVID-19 (TCRdb year 2020). The receptor library was made with the immunoSEQ multiplex PCR assay. TCRdb obtained this table from immuneACCESS and retained in-frame rearrangements with V and J assigned. These tables miss some clones; where compared with another copy, unresolved V genes account for less than half of the shortfall, and the remainder is unexplained. The sample table shows about 140,000 clones, and 82% are seen once. The top ten hold about 4.2% of the sample. Sequenced input: peripheral blood. These receptors were obtained from an elderly woman with acute or convalescent COVID-19.

The gene calls are TRBV5-1 and TRBJ2-1; 12 bases align to TRBD1. This CDR3 region has 17 residues. CDR1 and CDR2 from the germline V gene are SGHRS and YFSETQ. Trimming removed 4 bases from V and 6 bases from J; junction bases left unmatched: 11. CDR3 sequence (DNA): TGCGCCAGCAGCCCACGACCGGGACAGGGGGCGGTCAATGAGCAGTTCTTC. This codes for CASSPRPGQGAVNEQFF.

This clone was recorded only once. The genes are TRBV19 and TRBJ2-7, with D perhaps matching TRBD1 (5 bases). CDR3 length: 14 residues. The germline CDR1 and CDR2 sequences are LNHDA and SQIVND (reference sequence). V lost 3 bases and J lost 1, with 10 bases in between. In nucleotides, the CDR3 is TGTGCCAGTAGTATCCAGGGTTTATCCTACGAGCAGTACTTC. This encodes CASSIQGLSYEQYF.

The chain uses TRBV28 and TRBJ2-7; the match to TRBD1 covers 9 bases. Losses at the gene ends were 6 bases for V and 4 bases for J; bases not matched to a gene: 13. In germline, CDR1 is MDHEN, CDR2 SYDVKM. The CDR3 has 16 amino acids. In DNA, the CDR3 is TGTGCCAGCAGACCCCTAGACAGGGGGTCTTATTACGAGCAGTACTTC. This sequence encodes CASRPLDRGSYYEQYF.

This clone was seen once. This sequence joins TRBV3-1 (or the pseudogene TRBV3-2) and TRBJ2-1, with 8 bases matching TRBD1. Unmatched junction bases numbered 4, after V lost 0 bases and J lost 6 bases. The CDR3 length is 15 residues. Germline loops: CDR1 LGHDT, CDR2 YNNKEL (reference sequence). The CDR3 loop reads CASSQESDRVNEQFF. As DNA, the CDR3 is TGTGCCAGCAGCCAAGAGTCGGACAGGGTCAATGAGCAGTTCTTC.

This chain uses TRBV10-3 with TRBJ2-3; 10 bases align to TRBD1. This CDR3 is 14 amino acids long. CDR1 and CDR2 (germline): ENHRY, SYGVKD. V shed 9 bases and J 3 bases; nucleotides not matched to a gene: 6. The CDR3 loop is CAMRDRGVTDTQYF. CDR3 DNA sequence: TGTGCCATGAGGGACAGGGGAGTGACAGATACGCAGTATTTT.

The V call is TRBV5-1, the J call TRBJ2-6, with D unresolved. V was shortened by 0 bases and J by 0 bases, with 4 bases between the two germline ends. Per the germline V gene, CDR1 is SGHRS and CDR2 is YFSETQ. The CDR3 has 15 amino acids. The chain's CDR3 is CASSLASSGANVLTF. CDR3 bases: TGCGCCAGCAGCTTGGCCAGCTCTGGGGCCAACGTCCTGACTTTC.

The chain has TRBV28 and TRBJ1-4, with TRBD1 identical over 8 bases. This CDR3 comprises 14 residues. The germline V gene encodes CDR1 MDHEN and CDR2 SYDVKM. The ends lost 6 bases at V and 8 bases at J; junction bases unmatched: 8. The CDR3 region is CASSLDRAGEKLFF. The DNA of the CDR3 is TGTGCCAGCAGCTTGGACAGGGCAGGAGAAAAACTGTTTTTT.

This chain links TRBV5-4 with TRBJ2-3, with 11 bases that match TRBD2. This CDR3 is 16 amino acids long. The ends lost 2 bases at V and 2 bases at J; junction bases unmatched: 4. CDR1 SGHNT and CDR2 YYREEE come from the germline V gene (reference sequence). The CDR3 DNA is TGTGCCAGCAGCTTTAAACTAGCGGGGGCCACAGATACGCAGTATTTT. Protein: CASSFKLAGATDTQYF.

The chain combines TRBV9 with TRBJ2-2; D might be TRBD2 (7 bases). The CDR3 has 17 amino acids. CDR1 and CDR2 from the germline V gene are SGDLS and YYNGEE. V was pared by 6 bases and J by 4 bases, with 22 bases between. Written as DNA, the CDR3 is TGTGCCAGCAAATACGGAAGCGGAAGGGGGGGCACCGGGGAGCTGTTTTTT. Residues: CASKYGSGRGGTGELFF.

This rearrangement joins TRBV7-9 to TRBJ2-1, with TRBD2 matching 7 bases. CDR1 and CDR2 (germline): SEHNR, FQNEAQ (reference sequence). V lost 1 base and J lost 3; bases outside the gene matches: 12. The CDR3 has 18 residues. The CDR3 region has the DNA TGTGCCAGCAGCTTAGGAAGATTAGCGGGTCGATTCTACAATGAGCAGTTCTTC. Translating it yields CASSLGRLAGRFYNEQFF. The whole variable domain, filled in from reference TRBV7-9 and TRBJ2-1, reads DTGVSQNPRHKITKRGQNVTFRCDPISEHNRLYWYRQTLGQGPEFLTYFQNEAQLEKSRLLSDRFSAERPKGSFSTLEIQRTEQGDSAMYLCASSLGRLAGRFYNEQFFGPGTRLTVL.

The rearrangement uses TRBV7-9 and TRBJ2-7; the match to TRBD1 covers 8 bases. V lost 5 bases and J lost 2; bases outside the gene matches: 14. From germline, CDR1 is SEHNR and CDR2 FQNEAQ (reference sequence). This CDR3 contains 17 residues. The CDR3: CASSPREYQGAAYEQYF. The CDR3 DNA is TGTGCCAGCAGCCCCCGGGAATACCAGGGGGCGGCCTACGAGCAGTACTTC.

This chain connects TRBV10-1 to TRBJ2-3; D unresolved. The CDR3 loop spans 16 amino acids. V lost 2 bases and J lost 3, with 15 bases in between. Germline V gene data show CDR1 as WNHNN and CDR2 as SYGVQD (reference sequence). CDR3 region: CASSENPDPRTDTQYF. CDR3 nucleotides: TGCGCCAGCAGTGAGAATCCTGATCCGAGGACAGATACGCAGTATTTT.

This clone was recorded only once. This sequence joins TRBV5-4 and TRBJ2-1; no clear D gene. The CDR3 contains 15 residues. CDR1 SGHNT and CDR2 YYREEE come from the germline V gene (reference sequence). Trimming shortened V by 4 bases and J by 7 bases, and 18 bases separated the two germline ends. CDR3 amino acids: CASSPLDPARNEQFF. For the CDR3, the DNA is TGTGCCAGCAGCCCGCTCGACCCAGCTAGGAATGAGCAGTTCTTC.

The J gene is TRBJ2-1, the V gene TRBV27; TRBD2 matches 9 bases. CDR1 and CDR2 from the germline V gene are MNHEY and SMNVEV (reference sequence). CDR3 length: 17 residues. V dropped 0 bases and J dropped 4; count of bases not matched to a gene: 7. CDR3 protein: CASSLSRGRALYNEQFF. The CDR3 DNA is TGTGCCAGCAGTTTATCTCGCGGGAGGGCCCTTTACAATGAGCAGTTCTTC.

This clone appeared a few times. The chain combines TRBV7-9 with TRBJ2-1, with D perhaps matching TRBD2 (5 bases). Per germline, CDR1 SEHNR and CDR2 FQNEAQ (reference sequence). The CDR3 loop spans 12 amino acids. Trimming took 3 bases from V and 7 from J, leaving 7 bases between them. The CDR3 sequence: CASSFGKNEQFF. CDR3 sequence (DNA): TGTGCCAGCAGCTTCGGGAAGAATGAGCAGTTCTTC.

The chain has TRBV5-1 and TRBJ1-1; TRBD1 agrees at 7 bases. Trimming removed 4 bases from V and 5 bases from J; junction bases left unmatched: 5. The germline V gene has CDR1 SGHRS and CDR2 YFSETQ. The CDR3 sequence is 13 residues long. The CDR3, as DNA: TGCGCCAGCAGCCGACAGGGTAGTACTGAAGCTTTCTTT. Its translation is CASSRQGSTEAFF.

The rearrangement uses TRBV2 and TRBJ2-7; tentative D call: TRBD1 (6 bases). Trimming shortened V by 7 bases and J by 2 bases, and 18 bases separated the two germline ends. Germline values: CDR1 SNHLY, CDR2 FYNNEI. The CDR3 length is 15 residues. CDR3 sequence: CASNTNRDTAYEQYF. CDR3 coding DNA: TGTGCCAGCAATACAAACCGGGACACCGCCTACGAGCAGTACTTC.

V and J are TRBV9 and TRBJ2-2, with 11 bases aligning to TRBD2. There are 15 residues in the CDR3. Germline V gene sequence: CDR1 SGDLS, CDR2 YYNGEE. Trimming removed 6 bases from V and 7 bases from J; junction bases left unmatched: 8. CDR3 DNA: TGTGCCAGCATCGTTAGCGGGGGGGCCATCGGGGAGCTGTTTTTT. This sequence encodes CASIVSGGAIGELFF.

V gene TRBV5-1 combines with J gene TRBJ1-6, with D possibly TRBD1 on 6 matching bases. The CDR3 is 16 residues long. The V end lost 0 bases, the J end lost 6 bases, and 13 bases lay between the germline ends. In germline, CDR1 is SGHRS, CDR2 YFSETQ. The CDR3 nucleotides are TGCGCCAGCAGCTTGGGTTGGACAGCCTCTAATTCACCCCTCCACTTT. Protein sequence: CASSLGWTASNSPLHF. Based on the CDR3 plus reference TRBV5-1 and TRBJ1-6, the full variable domain is KAGVTQTPRYLIKTRGQQVTLSCSPISGHRSVSWYQQTPGQGLQFLFEYFSETQRNKGNFPGRFSGRQFSNSRSEMNVSTLELGDSALYLCASSLGWTASNSPLHFGNGTRLTVT.

This chain connects TRBV3-1 (or the pseudogene TRBV3-2) to TRBJ1-2; 10 nucleotides agree with TRBD1. The CDR3 runs to 14 residues. Germline V gives CDR1 LGHDT, CDR2 YNNKEL (reference sequence). Germline trimming cut 4 bases from V and 5 bases from J; bases unmatched to any gene: 4. CDR3: CASSPRDRGYGYTF. The CDR3 DNA sequence: TGTGCCAGCAGCCCGCGGGACAGGGGATATGGCTACACCTTC.

This clone was counted only a few times. The rearrangement joins TRBV7-9 to TRBJ1-5, with D perhaps matching TRBD1 (5 bases). The V end lost 5 bases, the J end lost 4 bases, and 12 bases lay between the germline ends. Germline V gene sequence: CDR1 SEHNR, CDR2 FQNEAQ (reference sequence). The CDR3 consists of 14 residues. The CDR3 loop is CASSRGGGNQPQHF. The CDR3 DNA sequence: TGTGCCAGCAGCCGGGGGGGAGGAAATCAGCCCCAGCATTTT.

This chain uses TRBV11-3 with TRBJ2-7; weak D call: TRBD2 (7 bases). CDR1 is SGHNT, CDR2 YENEEA, per germline. The CDR3 contains 17 residues. The V and J ends lost 4 bases and 0 bases respectively, with 19 bases between them. The DNA of the CDR3 is TGTGCCAGCAGCTCAGACTTACGGGGGGCCGCCTCCTACGAGCAGTACTTC. Amino acids: CASSSDLRGAASYEQYF.

The V call is TRBV12-3 or TRBV12-4, the J call TRBJ1-1, with 7 bases aligning to TRBD1. V was pared by 8 bases and J by 6 bases, with 3 bases of the junction left unmatched. The CDR3 is 11 amino acids. The CDR3 protein is CASGTGAEAFF. The CDR3 bases are TGTGCCAGCGGAACAGGGGCTGAAGCTTTCTTT.

The rearrangement joins TRBV24-1 to TRBJ2-1; the match to TRBD2 covers 8 bases. Germline V lookup: CDR1 KGHDR, CDR2 SFDVKD. There are 18 residues in the CDR3. The V gene end was trimmed by 2 bases and the J gene end by 2 bases; junction bases not matched to a gene: 10. The CDR3 loop is CATSDWAGGSGTYNEQFF. In nucleotides, the CDR3 is TGTGCCACCAGTGATTGGGCGGGGGGTAGCGGGACCTACAATGAGCAGTTCTTC.